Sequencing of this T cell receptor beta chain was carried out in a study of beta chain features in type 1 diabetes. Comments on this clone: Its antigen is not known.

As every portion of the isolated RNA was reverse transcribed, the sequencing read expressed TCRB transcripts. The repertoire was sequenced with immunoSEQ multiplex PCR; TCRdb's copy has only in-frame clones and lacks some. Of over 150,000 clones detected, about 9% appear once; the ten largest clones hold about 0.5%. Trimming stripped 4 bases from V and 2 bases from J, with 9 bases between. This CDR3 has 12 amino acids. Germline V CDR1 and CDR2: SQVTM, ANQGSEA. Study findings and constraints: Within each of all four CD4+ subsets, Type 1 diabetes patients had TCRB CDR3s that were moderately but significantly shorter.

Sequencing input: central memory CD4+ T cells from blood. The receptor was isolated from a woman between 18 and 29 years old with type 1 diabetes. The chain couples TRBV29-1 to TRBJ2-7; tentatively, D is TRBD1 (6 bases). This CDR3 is CSVAGTTYEQYF. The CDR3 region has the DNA TGCAGCGTTGCCGGGACAACCTACGAGCAGTACTTC.